Sequencing of this TCR beta chain was carried out in a study of blood T cell repertoires in COVID-19. The data were produced by immunoSEQ multiplex PCR, yet TCRdb's version contains in-frame clones alone and is incomplete. The sample records 210,000 or so clones, around 86% being singletons. Trimming removed 1 base from V and 2 bases from J, with 8 bases in between. The CDR3 totals 14 residues. CDR1 LNHNV and CDR2 YYDKDF come from the germline V gene (reference sequence). This TCR came from a man aged 35 to 55 with acute or convalescent COVID-19. The V call is TRBV15, the J call TRBJ1-1; weak D call: TRBD1 (5 bases). Input material: peripheral blood. CDR3 loop: CATSRVGGNTEAFF. In DNA form, the CDR3 reads TGTGCCACCAGCAGAGTGGGGGGAAACACTGAAGCTTTCTTT.